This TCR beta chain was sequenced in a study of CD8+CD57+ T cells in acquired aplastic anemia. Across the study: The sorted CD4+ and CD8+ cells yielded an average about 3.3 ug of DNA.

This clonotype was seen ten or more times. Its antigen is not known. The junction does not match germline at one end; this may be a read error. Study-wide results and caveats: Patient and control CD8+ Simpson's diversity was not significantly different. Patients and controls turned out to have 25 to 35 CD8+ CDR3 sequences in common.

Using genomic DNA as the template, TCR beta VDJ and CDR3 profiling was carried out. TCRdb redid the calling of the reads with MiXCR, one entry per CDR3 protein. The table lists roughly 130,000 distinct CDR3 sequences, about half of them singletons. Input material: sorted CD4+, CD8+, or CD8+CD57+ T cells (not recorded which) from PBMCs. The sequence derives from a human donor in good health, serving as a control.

The DNA for the CDR3 is TGCCCGGAGGGCCAAGAGACCCAGTACTTC. Translation: CPEGQETQYF. J is TRBJ2-5 and V is TRBV24-1; tentative D call: TRBD2 (6 bases). This CDR3 is 10 amino acids long. CDR1 is KGHDR, CDR2 SFDVKD, per germline.